This T cell receptor beta chain was recovered during a study of T cells in localized non-small cell lung cancer. Study-level points and caveats: A raised T cell density in blood coincided with lengthier overall survival. Adjacent lung exhibited a median of about 56 among the 100 most abundant tumor clones.

This CDR3 has 15 amino acids. Per the germline V gene, CDR1 is LNHNV and CDR2 is YYDKDF (reference sequence). With 8 bases clipped from V and 4 bases from J, the junction kept 7 bases outside the gene matches. This clone has a handful of counts. Its antigen remains unknown. Produced via immunoSEQ multiplex PCR; TCRdb's table is partial and in-frame only. Of around 2,000 clones listed, 25% to 35% are singletons. Samples of adjacent lung (free of atypia) were collected at least 2 cm from the tumor margin. The specimen comprised normal lung tissue next to the tumor, sampled before any cancer treatment. The chain is built from TRBV15 and TRBJ2-1; TRBD2 aligns across 11 bases. The receptor was isolated from a woman aged 35 to 75 with stage II lung adenocarcinoma. The CDR3 coding sequence is TGTGCCACCGCCAGACTAGCGGGATCTTACAATGAGCAGTTCTTC. Amino acids: CATARLAGSYNEQFF.